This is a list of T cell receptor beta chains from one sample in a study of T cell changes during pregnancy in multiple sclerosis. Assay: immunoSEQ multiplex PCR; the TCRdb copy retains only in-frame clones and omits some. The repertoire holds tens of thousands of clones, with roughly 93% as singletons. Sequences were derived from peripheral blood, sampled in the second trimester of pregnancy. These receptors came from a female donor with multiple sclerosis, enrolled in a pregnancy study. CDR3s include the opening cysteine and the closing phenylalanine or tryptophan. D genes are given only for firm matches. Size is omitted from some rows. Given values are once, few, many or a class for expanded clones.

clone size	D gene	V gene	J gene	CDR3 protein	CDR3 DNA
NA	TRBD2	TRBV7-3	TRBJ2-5	CASSHSGRGQETQYF	TGTGCCAGCAGCCATAGCGGGAGGGGTCAAGAGACCCAGTACTTC
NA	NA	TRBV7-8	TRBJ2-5	CASSLGGEETQYF	TGTGCCAGCAGCTTAGGCGGGGAAGAGACCCAGTACTTC
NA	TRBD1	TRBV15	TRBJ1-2	CATSGGQGLGYGYTF	TGTGCCACCAGCGGAGGACAGGGACTAGGCTATGGCTACACCTTC
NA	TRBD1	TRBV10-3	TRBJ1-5	CAISESGTGGAEPQHF	TGTGCCATCAGTGAGTCGGGGACAGGGGGCGCGGAGCCCCAGCATTTT
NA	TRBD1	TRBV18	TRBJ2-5	CASSREWGTANFQETQYF	TGTGCCAGCTCACGGGAGTGGGGGACAGCTAACTTCCAAGAGACCCAGTACTTC
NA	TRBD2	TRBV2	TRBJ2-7	CASSGLAGGKSSYEQYF	TGTGCCAGCAGTGGCCTAGCGGGGGGCAAAAGCTCCTACGAGCAGTACTTC
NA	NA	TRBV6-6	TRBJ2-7	CASSPQGSYEQYF	TGTGCCAGCAGTCCACAGGGTAGTTACGAGCAGTACTTC
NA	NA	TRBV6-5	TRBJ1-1	CASSYSGIGSYTEAFF	TGTGCCAGCAGTTACTCGGGCATAGGTTCGTACACTGAAGCTTTCTTT
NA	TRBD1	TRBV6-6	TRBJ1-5	CASSNTGGGNNQPQHF	TGTGCCAGCAGTAACACAGGGGGCGGGAACAATCAGCCCCAGCATTTT
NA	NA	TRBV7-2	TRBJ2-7	CASSSPGSSYEQYF	TGTGCCAGCAGCTCCCCCGGGAGCTCCTACGAGCAGTACTTC
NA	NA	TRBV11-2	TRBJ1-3	CASSLGLAEGNTIYF	TGTGCCAGCAGCTTAGGTCTAGCGGAGGGAAACACCATATATTTT
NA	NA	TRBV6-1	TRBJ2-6	CASSEAGDMQTF	TGTGCCAGCAGTGAAGCCGGGGATATGCAGACTTTC
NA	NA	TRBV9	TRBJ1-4	CASSVRDNYEKLFF	TGTGCCAGCAGCGTCCGGGACAACTATGAAAAACTGTTTTTT
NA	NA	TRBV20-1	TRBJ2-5	CSARDSQTQYF	TGCAGTGCTAGAGATAGTCAGACCCAGTACTTC
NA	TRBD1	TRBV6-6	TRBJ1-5	CASSFTGEFYQPQHF	TGTGCCAGCAGTTTCACAGGGGAGTTTTATCAGCCCCAGCATTTT
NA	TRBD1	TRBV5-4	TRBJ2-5	CASSLTTGGGETQYF	TGTGCCAGCAGCTTAACGACAGGGGGAGGAGAGACCCAGTACTTC
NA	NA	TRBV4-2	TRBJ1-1	CASSQGRRDSGNTEAFF	TGTGCCAGCAGCCAAGGAAGGAGAGACTCGGGTAACACTGAAGCTTTCTTT
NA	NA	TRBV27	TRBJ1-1	CASSSPNTEAFF	TGTGCCAGCAGTTCTCCTAACACTGAAGCTTTCTTT
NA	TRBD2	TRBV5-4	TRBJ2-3	CASSLDRAGESTDTQYF	TGTGCCAGCAGCTTGGATCGAGCGGGGGAGAGCACAGATACGCAGTATTTT
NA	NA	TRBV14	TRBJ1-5	CASSPSGGNQPQHF	TGTGCCAGCAGTCCCAGCGGGGGCAATCAGCCCCAGCATTTT
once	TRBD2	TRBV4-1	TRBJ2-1	CASSHPGGSNEQFF	TGCGCCAGCAGCCACCCGGGGGGGAGCAATGAGCAGTTCTTC
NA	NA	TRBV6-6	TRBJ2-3	CASSFGDTQYF	TGTGCCAGCAGTTTCGGGGATACGCAGTATTTT
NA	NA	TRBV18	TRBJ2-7	CASSPPGQGRYVEQYF	TGTGCCAGCTCACCACCTGGGCAGGGCCGCTACGTCGAGCAGTACTTC
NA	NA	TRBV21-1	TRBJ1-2	CASSKRQVAQCPNYGYTF	TGTGCCAGCAGCAAACGGCAGGTTGCCCAGTGCCCTAACTATGGCTACACCTTC
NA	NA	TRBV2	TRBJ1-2	CASTGNYGYTF	TGTGCCAGCACGGGGAACTATGGCTACACCTTC
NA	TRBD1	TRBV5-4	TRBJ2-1	CASSLETGSDEQFF	TGTGCCAGCAGCTTGGAGACAGGGAGCGATGAGCAGTTCTTC
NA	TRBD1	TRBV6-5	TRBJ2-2	CASSSGTVDTGELFF	TGTGCCAGCAGTTCCGGGACAGTGGACACCGGGGAGCTGTTTTTT
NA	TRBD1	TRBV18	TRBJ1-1	CASSRATGVNTEAFF	TGTGCCAGCTCAAGGGCGACAGGGGTGAACACTGAAGCTTTCTTT
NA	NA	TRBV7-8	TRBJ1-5	CASSLSERQPQHF	TGTGCCAGCAGCTTAAGCGAACGGCAGCCCCAGCATTTT
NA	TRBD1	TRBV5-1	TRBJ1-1	CASSLGTGIFDTEAFF	TGCGCCAGCAGCCTTGGGACAGGGATATTCGACACTGAAGCTTTCTTT
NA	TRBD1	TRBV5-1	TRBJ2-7	CASSGQGNGYYEQYF	TGCGCCAGCAGCGGACAGGGCAACGGTTATTACGAGCAGTACTTC
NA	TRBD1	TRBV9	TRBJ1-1	CASSGGQGLATEAFF	TGTGCCAGCAGCGGAGGACAGGGGTTGGCCACTGAAGCTTTCTTT
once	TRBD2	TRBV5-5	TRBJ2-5	CASSLILAGVEETQYF	TGTGCCAGCAGCTTAATACTGGCGGGGGTTGAAGAGACCCAGTACTTC
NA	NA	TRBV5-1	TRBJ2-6	CASSFRDTSSGANVLTF	TGCGCCAGCAGCTTCCGGGATACTAGCTCTGGGGCCAACGTCCTGACTTTC
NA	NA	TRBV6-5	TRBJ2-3	CASTLLGQGTDTQYF	TGTGCCAGCACCTTACTGGGCCAAGGCACAGATACGCAGTATTTT
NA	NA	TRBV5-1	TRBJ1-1	CASSLYGYTEAFF	TGCGCCAGCAGCTTGTACGGGTACACTGAAGCTTTCTTT
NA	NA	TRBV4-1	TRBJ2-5	CASSQDPGEETQYF	TGCGCCAGCAGCCAAGACCCAGGGGAAGAGACCCAGTACTTC
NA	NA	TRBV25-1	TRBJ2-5	CASTAGGNPQETQYF	TGTGCCAGCACGGCGGGTGGCAATCCCCAAGAGACCCAGTACTTC
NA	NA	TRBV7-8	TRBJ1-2	CASSLARIRQGHYGYTF	TGTGCCAGCAGCTTAGCGCGTATTAGGCAGGGGCACTATGGCTACACCTTC
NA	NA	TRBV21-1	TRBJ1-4	CASSPRTGNEKLFF	TGTGCCAGCAGCCCCAGGACAGGAAATGAAAAACTGTTTTTT
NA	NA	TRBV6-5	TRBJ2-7	CASSYSTGHTIYEQYF	TGTGCCAGCAGTTACTCGACCGGACATACCATCTACGAGCAGTACTTC
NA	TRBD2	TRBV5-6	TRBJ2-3	CASSFPGGHTDTQYF	TGTGCCAGCAGCTTTCCGGGGGGTCACACAGATACGCAGTATTTT
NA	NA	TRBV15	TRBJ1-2	CATSRDLSGVGGGYTF	TGTGCCACCAGCAGAGATCTGTCGGGGGTTGGAGGTGGCTACACCTTC
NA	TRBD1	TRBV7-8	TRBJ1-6	CASSLEGTGSSYNSPLHF	TGTGCCAGCAGCTTAGAGGGGACAGGAAGCTCCTATAATTCACCCCTCCACTTT
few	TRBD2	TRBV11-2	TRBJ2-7	CASSNLAGGPHEQYF	TGTGCCAGCAGCAATCTAGCGGGGGGGCCTCACGAGCAGTACTTC
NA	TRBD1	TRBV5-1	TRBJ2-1	CASSGSGTGDNEQFF	TGCGCCAGCAGCGGGTCCGGGACAGGGGACAATGAGCAGTTCTTC
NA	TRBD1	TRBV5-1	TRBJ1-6	CASSLAGQDSGTLHF	TGCGCCAGCAGCTTGGCGGGACAGGACTCCGGGACCCTCCACTTT
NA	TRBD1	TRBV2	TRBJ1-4	CASVKYGTANEKLFF	TGTGCCAGCGTAAAATACGGGACAGCTAATGAAAAACTGTTTTTT
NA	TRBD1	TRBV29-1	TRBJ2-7	CSVRTGSDYEQYF	TGCAGCGTCCGGACAGGGTCTGATTACGAGCAGTACTTC
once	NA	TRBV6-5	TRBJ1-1	CASSRQKNTEAFF	TGTGCCAGCAGTCGACAGAAGAACACTGAAGCTTTCTTT
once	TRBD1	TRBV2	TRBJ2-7	CASILDRGYEQYF	TGTGCCAGCATACTAGACAGGGGCTACGAGCAGTACTTC
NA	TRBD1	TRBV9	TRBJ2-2	CASSRTGGNGELFF	TGTGCCAGCAGCCGGACAGGGGGTAACGGGGAGCTGTTTTTT
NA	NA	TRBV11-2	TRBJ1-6	CASSSPQVTLHF	TGTGCCAGCAGCTCACCGCAGGTCACCCTCCACTTT
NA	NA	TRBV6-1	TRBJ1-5	CASRPTGQPQHF	TGTGCCAGCAGGCCTACAGGCCAGCCCCAGCATTTT
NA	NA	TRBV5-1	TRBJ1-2	CASSLRSGRANYGYTF	TGCGCCAGCAGCTTGCGTAGTGGGAGGGCAAACTATGGCTACACCTTC